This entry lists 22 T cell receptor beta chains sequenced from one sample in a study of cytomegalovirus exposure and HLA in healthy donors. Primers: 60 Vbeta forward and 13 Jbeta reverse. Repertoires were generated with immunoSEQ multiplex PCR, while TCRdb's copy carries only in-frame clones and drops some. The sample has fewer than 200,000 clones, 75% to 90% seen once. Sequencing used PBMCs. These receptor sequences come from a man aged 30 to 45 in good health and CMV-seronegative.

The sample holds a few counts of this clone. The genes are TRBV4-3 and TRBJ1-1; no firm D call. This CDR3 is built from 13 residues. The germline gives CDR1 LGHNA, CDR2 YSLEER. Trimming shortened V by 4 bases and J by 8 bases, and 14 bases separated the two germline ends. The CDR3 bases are TGCGCCAGCAGCCTTACGCCGCGAGGAGAAGCTTTCTTT. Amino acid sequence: CASSLTPRGEAFF.

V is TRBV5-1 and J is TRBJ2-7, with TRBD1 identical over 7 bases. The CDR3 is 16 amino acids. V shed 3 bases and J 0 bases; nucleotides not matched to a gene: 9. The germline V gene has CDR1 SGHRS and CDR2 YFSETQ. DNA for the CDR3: TGCGCCAGCAGCTCAACGACAGGGCCCCTCTCCTACGAGCAGTACTTC. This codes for CASSSTTGPLSYEQYF.

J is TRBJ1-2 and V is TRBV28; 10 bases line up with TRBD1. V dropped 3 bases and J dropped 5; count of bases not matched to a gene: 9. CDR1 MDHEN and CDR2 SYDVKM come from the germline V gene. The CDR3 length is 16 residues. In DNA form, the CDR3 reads TGTGCCAGCAGTTTGTGGACAGGGGGGCAGTCGTATGGCTACACCTTC. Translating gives CASSLWTGGQSYGYTF.

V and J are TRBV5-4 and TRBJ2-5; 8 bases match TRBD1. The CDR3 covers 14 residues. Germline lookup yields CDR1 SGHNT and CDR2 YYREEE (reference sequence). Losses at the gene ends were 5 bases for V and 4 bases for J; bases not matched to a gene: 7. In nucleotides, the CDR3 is TGTGCCAGCAGTCCCCGAGACAGGGGAGAGACCCAGTACTTC. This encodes CASSPRDRGETQYF.

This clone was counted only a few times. The CDR3 DNA reads as TGTGCCAGCAGCACCGCCCGGACAGGGTTCCACGAGCAGTACTTC. Its translation is CASSTARTGFHEQYF. This chain connects TRBV7-2 to TRBJ2-7; 8 nucleotides align to TRBD1. The germline gives CDR1 SGHTA, CDR2 FQGNSA. The CDR3 spans 15 residues. V lost 5 bases to trimming and J lost 5 bases; unmatched junction nucleotides: 11.

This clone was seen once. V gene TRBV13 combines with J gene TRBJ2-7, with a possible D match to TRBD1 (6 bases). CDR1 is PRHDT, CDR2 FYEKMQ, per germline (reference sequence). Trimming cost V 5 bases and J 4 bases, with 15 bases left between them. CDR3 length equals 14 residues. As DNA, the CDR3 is TGTGCCAGCAGCGGACGACAGGCGACGTACGAGCAGTACTTC. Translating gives CASSGRQATYEQYF. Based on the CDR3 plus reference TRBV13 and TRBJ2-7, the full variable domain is AAGVIQSPRHLIKEKRETATLKCYPIPRHDTVYWYQQGPGQDPQFLISFYEKMQSDKGSIPDRFSAQQFSDYHSELNMSSLELGDSALYFCASSGRQATYEQYFGPGTRLTVT.

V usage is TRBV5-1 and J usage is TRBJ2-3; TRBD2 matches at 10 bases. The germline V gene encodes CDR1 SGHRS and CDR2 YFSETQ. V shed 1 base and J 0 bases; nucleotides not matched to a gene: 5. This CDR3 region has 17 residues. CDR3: CASSLITLAGSTDTQYF. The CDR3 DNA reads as TGCGCCAGCAGCTTGATTACACTAGCGGGGAGCACAGATACGCAGTATTTT.

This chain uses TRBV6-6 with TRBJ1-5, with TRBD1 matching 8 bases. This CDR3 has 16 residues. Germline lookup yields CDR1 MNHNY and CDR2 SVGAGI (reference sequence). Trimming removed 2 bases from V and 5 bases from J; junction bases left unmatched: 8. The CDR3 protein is CASSYGTGTDDQPQHF. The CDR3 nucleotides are TGTGCCAGCAGTTACGGGACAGGTACGGACGATCAGCCCCAGCATTTT.

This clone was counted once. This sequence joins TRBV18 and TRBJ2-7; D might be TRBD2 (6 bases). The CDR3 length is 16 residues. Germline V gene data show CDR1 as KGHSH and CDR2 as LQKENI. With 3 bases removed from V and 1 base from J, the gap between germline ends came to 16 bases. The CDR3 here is CASSPLVGEASYEQYF. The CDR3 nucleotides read TGTGCCAGCTCACCCTTGGTCGGGGAGGCATCCTACGAGCAGTACTTC.

This CDR3 reads CASSQEFSRGEKLFF. Here the CDR3 DNA reads TGTGCCAGCAGCCAAGAATTTAGCAGGGGTGAAAAACTGTTTTTT. The chain joins TRBV14 to TRBJ1-4; possible D gene TRBD1, 6 bases. Per germline, CDR1 SGHDN and CDR2 FVKESK. Trimming removed 0 bases from V and 7 bases from J, with 12 bases in between. The CDR3 is 15 amino acids.

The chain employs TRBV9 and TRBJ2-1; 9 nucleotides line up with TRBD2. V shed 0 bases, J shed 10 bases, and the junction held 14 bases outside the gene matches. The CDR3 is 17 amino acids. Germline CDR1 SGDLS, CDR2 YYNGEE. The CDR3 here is CASSVAHSGGSLGEQFF. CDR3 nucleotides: TGTGCCAGCAGCGTAGCTCACAGCGGGGGGTCCCTGGGGGAGCAGTTCTTC.

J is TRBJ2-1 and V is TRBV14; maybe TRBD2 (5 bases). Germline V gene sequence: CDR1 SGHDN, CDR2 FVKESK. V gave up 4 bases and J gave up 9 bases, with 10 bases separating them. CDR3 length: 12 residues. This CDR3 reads CASSPASSEQFF. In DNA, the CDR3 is TGTGCCAGCAGCCCGGCTAGCAGTGAGCAGTTCTTC.

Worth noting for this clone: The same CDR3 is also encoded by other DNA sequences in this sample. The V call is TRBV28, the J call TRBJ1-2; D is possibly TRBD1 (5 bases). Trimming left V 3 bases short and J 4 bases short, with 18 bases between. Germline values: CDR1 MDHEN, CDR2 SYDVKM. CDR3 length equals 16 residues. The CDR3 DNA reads TGTGCCAGCAGTTTCCCCCTCCCGGACACAACCTATGGCTACACCTTC. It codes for CASSFPLPDTTYGYTF.

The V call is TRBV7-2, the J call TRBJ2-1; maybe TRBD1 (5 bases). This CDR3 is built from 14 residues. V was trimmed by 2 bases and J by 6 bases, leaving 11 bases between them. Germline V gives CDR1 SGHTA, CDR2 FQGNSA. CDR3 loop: CASSLLGRVNEQFF. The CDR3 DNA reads TGTGCCAGCAGCTTATTGGGCAGGGTCAATGAGCAGTTCTTC.

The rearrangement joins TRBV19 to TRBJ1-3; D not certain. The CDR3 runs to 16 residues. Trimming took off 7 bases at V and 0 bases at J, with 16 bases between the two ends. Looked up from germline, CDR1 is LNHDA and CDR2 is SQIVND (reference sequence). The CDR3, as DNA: TGTGCCAGTACCCTACTCCCTAGGAGCTCTGGAAACACCATATATTTT. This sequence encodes CASTLLPRSSGNTIYF.

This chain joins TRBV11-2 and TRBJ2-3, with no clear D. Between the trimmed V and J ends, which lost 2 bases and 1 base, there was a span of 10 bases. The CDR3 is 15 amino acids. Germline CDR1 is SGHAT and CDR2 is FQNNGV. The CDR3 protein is CASSLNSLGTDTQYF. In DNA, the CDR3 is TGTGCCAGCAGCTTAAATTCCCTAGGCACAGATACGCAGTATTTT.

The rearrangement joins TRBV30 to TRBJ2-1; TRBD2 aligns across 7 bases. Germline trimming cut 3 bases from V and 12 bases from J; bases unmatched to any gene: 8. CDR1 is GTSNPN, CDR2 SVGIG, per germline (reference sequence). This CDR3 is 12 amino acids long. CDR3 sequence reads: CAWRYGREGQFF. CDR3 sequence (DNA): TGTGCCTGGAGATATGGTAGGGAGGGGCAGTTCTTC.

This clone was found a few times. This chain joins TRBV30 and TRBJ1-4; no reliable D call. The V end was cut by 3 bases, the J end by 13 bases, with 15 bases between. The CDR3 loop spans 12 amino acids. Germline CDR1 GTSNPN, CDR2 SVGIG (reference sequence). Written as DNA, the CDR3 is TGTGCCTGGAGGCGGAATGAGGGTACACTGTTTTTT. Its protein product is CAWRRNEGTLFF.

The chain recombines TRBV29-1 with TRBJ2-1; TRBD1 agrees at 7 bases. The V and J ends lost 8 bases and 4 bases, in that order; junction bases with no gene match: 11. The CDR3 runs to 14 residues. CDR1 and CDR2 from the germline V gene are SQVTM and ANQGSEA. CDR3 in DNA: TGCAGCTTTCGGGGCGACAGGGCTTACAATGAGCAGTTCTTC. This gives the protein CSFRGDRAYNEQFF.

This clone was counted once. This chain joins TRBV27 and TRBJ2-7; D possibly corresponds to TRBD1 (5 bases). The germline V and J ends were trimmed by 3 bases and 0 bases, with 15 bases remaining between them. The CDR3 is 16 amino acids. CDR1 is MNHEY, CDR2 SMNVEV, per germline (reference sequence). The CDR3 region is CASSFLGAVSSYEQYF. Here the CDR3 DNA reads TGTGCCAGCAGTTTCTTAGGGGCCGTGAGCTCCTACGAGCAGTACTTC.

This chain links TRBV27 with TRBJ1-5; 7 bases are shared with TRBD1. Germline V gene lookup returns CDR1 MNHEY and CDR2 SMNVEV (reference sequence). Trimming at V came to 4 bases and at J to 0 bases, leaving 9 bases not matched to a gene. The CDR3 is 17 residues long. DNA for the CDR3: TGTGCCAGCAGTTCCCTAGATACAGGGGCTAGCAATCAGCCCCAGCATTTT. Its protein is CASSSLDTGASNQPQHF.

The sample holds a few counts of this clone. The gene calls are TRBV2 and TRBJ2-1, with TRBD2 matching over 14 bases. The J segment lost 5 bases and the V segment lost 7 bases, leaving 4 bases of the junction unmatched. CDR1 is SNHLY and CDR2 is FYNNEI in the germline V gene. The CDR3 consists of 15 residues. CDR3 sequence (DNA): TGTGCCAGCAAAGGACTAGCGGGGGGTAACAATGAGCAGTTCTTC. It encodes CASKGLAGGNNEQFF.